The rows below give T cell receptor beta chains drawn from one sample of a study of post-analysis software for immune sequencing data. TCRdb called the PCR reads again in MiXCR, with one record for every CDR3 protein. The sample carries roughly 800,000 distinct CDR3 sequences, around 53% recorded once. Material: blood. Source of these receptors: a girl aged 10 to 17 with multiple sclerosis. Each CDR3 is given with its conserved first and last residue. The order of the fields is clone size, J gene, D gene, V gene, CDR3 protein, CDR3 DNA. D genes are given only for firm matches. Clone size appears in some rows only: once, few, many, or a class for an expanded clone.

few | TRBJ1-1 | NA | TRBV7-2 | CASSLSPGTEAFF | TGTGCCAGCAGCTTATCCCCAGGAACTGAAGCTTTCTTT
NA | TRBJ2-3 | NA | TRBV7-3 | CASSLTPYDTDTQYF | TGTGCCAGCAGCTTAACTCCTTACGACACAGATACGCAGTATTTT
NA | TRBJ2-4 | NA | TRBV7-9 | CASSFSGLGLQYF | TGTGCCAGCAGCTTTTCTGGTCTCGGTCTTCAGTACTTC
NA | TRBJ2-7 | NA | TRBV15 | CATSRDGRYQYEQYF | TGTGCCACCAGCAGAGATGGCAGGTACCAATACGAGCAGTACTTC
NA | TRBJ2-1 | TRBD2 | TRBV12-5 | CASGFDDIGGTYNEQFF | TGTGCTAGTGGTTTCGATGATATCGGGGGGACCTACAACGAGCAGTTCTTC
few | TRBJ2-3 | TRBD2 | TRBV29-1 | CSVAGSGGLAYTQYF | TGCAGCGTTGCGGGTAGCGGGGGGCTCGCTTATACGCAGTATTTT
NA | TRBJ2-2 | NA | TRBV20-1 | CSARDHPATTGELFF | TGCAGTGCTAGAGATCATCCGGCAACCACCGGGGAGCTGTTTTTT
NA | TRBJ2-5 | TRBD2 | TRBV20-1 | CSARGLALQETQYF | TGCAGTGCCCGAGGACTAGCGCTACAAGAGACCCAGTACTTC
NA | TRBJ2-3 | NA | TRBV5-1 | CASSSEHRGTDTQYF | TGCGCCAGCAGCTCCGAACACAGGGGCACAGATACGCAGTATTTT
NA | TRBJ2-7 | NA | TRBV20-1 | CSARFLTDYEQYF | TGCAGTGCTAGGTTCCTGACAGACTACGAGCAGTACTTC
NA | TRBJ1-2 | TRBD1 | TRBV7-9 | CASSLERQGNYGYTF | TGTGCCAGCAGCTTAGAGCGACAGGGTAACTATGGCTACACCTTC
once | TRBJ2-7 | NA | TRBV9 | CASSVGDTHYEQYF | TGTGCCAGCAGCGTAGGAGATACCCACTACGAGCAGTACTTC
NA | TRBJ1-5 | TRBD1 | TRBV10-3 | CAIGTGDQPQHF | TGTGCCATCGGGACAGGGGATCAGCCCCAGCATTTT
few | TRBJ2-7 | NA | TRBV6-5 | CASSYRPGKTYEQYF | TGTGCCAGCAGTTACCGGCCAGGGAAGACCTACGAGCAGTACTTC
NA | TRBJ2-1 | NA | TRBV6-6 | CASWSGSSYNEQFF | TGTGCCAGCTGGAGTGGGAGCTCCTACAATGAGCAGTTCTTC
NA | TRBJ1-2 | TRBD1 | TRBV6-5 | CASKPTGGYGYTF | TGTGCCAGCAAGCCAACAGGGGGCTACGGCTACACCTTC
NA | TRBJ1-2 | NA | TRBV12-3/TRBV12-4 | CASSFNGGPRGGYTF | TGTGCCAGCAGTTTTAACGGGGGCCCCAGGGGTGGCTACACCTTC
few | TRBJ1-2 | NA | TRBV5-1 | CASSLDSLNYGYTF | TGCGCCAGCAGCTTGGACAGTCTTAACTATGGCTACACCTTC